Listed below are T cell receptor beta chains from one sample, sequenced in a study of a mutant IDH1 vaccine in newly diagnosed glioma. Repertoires were generated with immunoSEQ multiplex PCR, while TCRdb's copy carries only in-frame clones and drops some. This table holds around 50,000 clones, 86% found once. Material: PBMCs, obtained from a glioma patient treated with radiotherapy, temozolomide or both. The receptor source for this set is a man aged 35 to 55 with glioma. Both conserved end residues are part of each CDR3. D genes are given only for firm matches. Expanded clones get a size class; other rows say once, few or many, or leave the size out.

D gene,clone size,J gene,V gene,CDR3 protein,CDR3 DNA
-,-,TRBJ2-1,TRBV5-6,CASRLATQLHYNEQFF,TGTGCCAGCAGGCTAGCGACACAATTACACTACAATGAGCAGTTCTTC
-,-,TRBJ2-1,TRBV30,CAWFRVSVDFSYNEQFF,TGTGCCTGGTTCAGAGTGAGCGTCGACTTCTCCTACAATGAGCAGTTCTTC
-,-,TRBJ2-4,TRBV9,CASSPRLGGNIQYF,TGTGCCAGCAGCCCGAGACTAGGGGGCAACATTCAGTACTTC
TRBD2,-,TRBJ2-3,TRBV5-1,CASHGTKSTDTQYF,TGCGCCAGCCATGGGACTAAGAGCACAGATACGCAGTATTTT
TRBD1,-,TRBJ2-2,TRBV7-2,CASSLDRGNTGELFF,TGTGCCAGCAGCTTAGACAGGGGTAACACCGGGGAGCTGTTTTTT
-,-,TRBJ2-3,TRBV4-1,CASSQFSGTSTDTQYF,TGCGCCAGCAGCCAGTTTAGCGGAACTAGCACAGATACGCAGTATTTT
TRBD1,-,TRBJ2-7,TRBV6-5,CASSRDRGDSYEQYF,TGTGCCAGCTCTCGCGACAGGGGCGATTCCTACGAGCAGTACTTC
-,-,TRBJ2-7,TRBV9,CASSRSGDIYEQYF,TGTGCCAGCAGCCGTAGCGGAGACATCTACGAGCAGTACTTC
TRBD1,-,TRBJ2-3,TRBV5-1,CASSLRTGALTDTQYF,TGCGCCAGCAGCTTACGGACAGGGGCCCTCACAGATACGCAGTATTTT
-,-,TRBJ2-1,TRBV20-1,CSARENNEQFF,TGCAGTGCCCGGGAGAACAATGAGCAGTTCTTC
-,-,TRBJ2-7,TRBV18,CASSSKAGTSYEQYF,TGTGCCAGCTCATCCAAGGCAGGGACTTCCTACGAGCAGTACTTC
-,-,TRBJ1-1,TRBV5-6,CASSWDFGRGAFF,TGTGCCAGCAGCTGGGATTTTGGACGCGGCGCTTTCTTT
-,-,TRBJ2-3,TRBV11-1,CASGTPGTDTQYF,TGTGCCAGCGGGACCCCCGGCACAGATACGCAGTATTTT
-,-,TRBJ1-5,TRBV28,CASSSPDPNQPQHF,TGTGCCAGCAGTTCACCCGACCCAAATCAGCCCCAGCATTTT
-,-,TRBJ1-2,TRBV25-1,CASSVANYGYTF,TGTGCCAGCAGTGTAGCTAACTATGGCTACACCTTC
-,-,TRBJ2-2,TRBV7-2,CASSPWGASTGELFF,TGTGCCAGCAGCCCTTGGGGGGCGAGCACCGGGGAGCTGTTTTTT
-,-,TRBJ2-3,TRBV7-2,CASSFPRPNTDTQYF,TGTGCCAGCAGCTTCCCGAGGCCAAACACAGATACGCAGTATTTT
-,-,TRBJ2-5,TRBV18,CASSPPGSETQYF,TGTGCCAGCTCACCACCGGGTTCTGAGACCCAGTACTTC
TRBD2,-,TRBJ2-1,TRBV19,CASSIRTSHFHNEQFF,TGTGCCAGTAGTATACGGACTAGCCATTTCCACAATGAGCAGTTCTTC
TRBD2,-,TRBJ2-7,TRBV12-5,CASGLAPPNLRPTRRELYEQYF,TGTGCTAGTGGTTTGGCTCCTCCCAACTTGAGGCCGACTCGGCGGGAGCTCTACGAGCAGTACTTC
TRBD2,once,TRBJ2-7,TRBV2,CASRPWGSVTSGRVEQYF,TGTGCCAGCAGGCCGTGGGGAAGTGTGACTAGCGGGAGGGTCGAGCAGTACTTC
TRBD2,-,TRBJ2-7,TRBV10-3,CAISSPLAGDEQYF,TGTGCCATCAGTTCCCCCCTAGCGGGAGATGAGCAGTACTTC
-,-,TRBJ2-7,TRBV19,CASALGHTSYEQYF,TGTGCCAGTGCCCTGGGACACACCTCCTACGAGCAGTACTTC
TRBD2,-,TRBJ2-5,TRBV5-5,CASSLVGSGALGGETQYF,TGTGCCAGCAGCTTGGTCGGTAGCGGGGCGTTGGGGGGGGAGACCCAGTACTTC
-,-,TRBJ1-6,TRBV7-2,CASSLGQDSSYNSPLHF,TGTGCCAGCAGCTTAGGCCAGGACAGCTCCTATAATTCACCCCTCCACTTT
TRBD2,once,TRBJ2-1,TRBV4-1,CASSQVLAGGPDEQFF,TGCGCCAGCAGCCAAGTCCTAGCGGGAGGGCCCGATGAGCAGTTCTTC
TRBD2,-,TRBJ2-3,TRBV9,CASSVMTSESTDTQYF,TGTGCCAGCAGCGTAATGACTAGCGAAAGCACAGATACGCAGTATTTT
TRBD1,-,TRBJ1-2,TRBV4-2,CASSHDRGSYGYTF,TGTGCCAGCAGCCATGACAGGGGCAGCTATGGCTACACCTTC
TRBD2,-,TRBJ2-7,TRBV19,CASSIHGTSRVGGSEQYF,TGTGCCAGTAGTATCCACGGGACTAGTCGAGTAGGAGGGAGCGAGCAGTACTTC
-,-,TRBJ2-7,TRBV6-5,CASSRLGGDEQYF,TGTGCCAGCAGCAGACTTGGAGGGGACGAGCAGTACTTC
-,-,TRBJ2-7,TRBV20-1,CSAQRSYEQYF,TGCAGTGCCCAGCGCTCCTACGAGCAGTACTTC
-,-,TRBJ1-2,TRBV11-2,CASSFAGQRYGYTF,TGTGCCAGCAGCTTTGCGGGGCAGCGCTATGGCTACACCTTC
-,-,TRBJ2-5,TRBV10-3,CAIKGQETQYF,TGTGCCATCAAGGGCCAAGAGACCCAGTACTTC
TRBD1,-,TRBJ2-2,TRBV19,CASRVTGGRTGELFF,TGTGCCAGTAGAGTGACAGGGGGTCGGACCGGGGAGCTGTTTTTT
TRBD1,once,TRBJ2-2,TRBV6-4,CASSEQGATGELFF,TGTGCCAGCAGTGAACAGGGGGCGACCGGGGAGCTGTTTTTT
-,-,TRBJ1-1,TRBV19,CASIKPGGNIEAFF,TGTGCCAGTATTAAGCCGGGGGGTAATATTGAAGCTTTCTTT
-,-,TRBJ2-7,TRBV7-2,CASSCIWVSSGLPLEQYF,TGTGCCAGCAGCTGCATATGGGTAAGCAGCGGGCTCCCCCTCGAGCAGTACTTC
TRBD1,-,TRBJ2-7,TRBV6-1,CASSEASGDSSYEQYF,TGTGCCAGCAGTGAAGCTTCAGGGGACAGCTCCTACGAGCAGTACTTC
TRBD2,-,TRBJ2-1,TRBV9,CASSVVASGSLYNEQFF,TGTGCCAGCAGCGTAGTGGCTAGCGGGAGCCTATATAATGAGCAGTTCTTC
-,once,TRBJ2-5,TRBV7-8,CASSLSLRGQETQYF,TGTGCCAGCAGCTTATCCCTCCGGGGCCAAGAGACCCAGTACTTC
TRBD1,-,TRBJ2-6,TRBV7-7,CASSRDSSGANVLTF,TGTGCCAGCAGCCGGGACAGCTCTGGGGCCAACGTCCTGACTTTC
TRBD2,few,TRBJ2-7,TRBV5-1,CASSPRGGRGSYEQYF,TGCGCCAGCAGCCCACGGGGCGGGAGGGGGTCCTACGAGCAGTACTTC
TRBD1,-,TRBJ1-2,TRBV2,CASSETGGGYGYTF,TGTGCCAGCAGTGAGACAGGGGGCGGCTATGGCTACACCTTC
-,-,TRBJ2-7,TRBV5-6,CASSVTQVYEQYF,TGTGCCAGCAGCGTGACCCAAGTCTACGAGCAGTACTTC
-,-,TRBJ2-1,TRBV4-2,CASSQDQAGIREQFF,TGTGCCAGCAGCCAAGATCAAGCCGGGATCCGTGAGCAGTTCTTC
-,-,TRBJ2-3,TRBV5-1,CASSLSVTDTQYF,TGCGCCAGCAGCTTGAGCGTCACAGATACGCAGTATTTT
TRBD2,-,TRBJ2-1,TRBV5-1,CASSLAGGGGNEQFF,TGCGCCAGCAGCTTGGCCGGGGGGGGCGGAAATGAGCAGTTCTTC